These 15 T cell receptor beta chains were sequenced from one sample in a study of blood T cells in healthy people across ages. A sample-barcoded 5' primer and a J-beta primer mix were used in a second PCR of roughly 7 to 12 cycles. TCRdb re-called the 5' RACE reads through MiXCR, storing one row per CDR3 protein. The sample yields 650,000 to 1,000,000 distinct CDR3 sequences, roughly 40% seen once. The source material was blood. The receptors were gathered from a man in his late teens or twenties in good health.

The chain joins TRBV12-3 or TRBV12-4 to TRBJ2-4, with D uncertain. The CDR3 is 18 amino acids. Trimming shortened V by 0 bases and J by 0 bases, and 15 bases separated the two germline ends. The CDR3, as DNA: TGTGCCAGCAGTTTAGCGCTGGTAGACCTACTAGCCAAAAACATTCAGTACTTC. Translating gives CASSLALVDLLAKNIQYF.

As to this clonotype: A much larger clone differs from this one at a single base, so this may be a read error. The rearrangement joins TRBV5-1 to TRBJ1-1; D is perhaps TRBD1 (5 bases). CDR1 is SGHRS and CDR2 is YFSETQ in the germline V gene. Trimming stripped 3 bases from V and 1 base from J, with 7 bases between. This CDR3 is built from 13 residues. CDR3 nucleotides: TGCGCCAGCAGCTGGGGGTGGAACACTGAAGCTTTCTTT. Its translation is CASSWGWNTEAFF.

This chain uses TRBV7-2 with TRBJ2-2; 8 nucleotides match TRBD2. There are 16 residues in the CDR3. Germline CDR1 reads SGHTA; CDR2 reads FQGNSA. With V trimmed by 3 bases and J by 4 bases, 7 bases remained unmatched. CDR3 loop: CASSLATSGRTGELFF. CDR3 sequence (DNA): TGTGCCAGCAGCTTGGCCACTAGCGGACGCACCGGGGAGCTGTTTTTT.

This clonotype showed up many times. The gene calls are TRBV10-3 and TRBJ2-5; 8 bases are shared with TRBD1. Trimming took 5 bases from V and 5 from J; bases not matched to a gene: 10. Germline lookup yields CDR1 ENHRY and CDR2 SYGVKD. The CDR3 spans 15 residues. The CDR3 DNA reads as TGTGCCATCAGTACGACAGGGGTCGGACTGGAGACCCAGTACTTC. This translates into CAISTTGVGLETQYF.

V and J are TRBV20-1 and TRBJ2-1; 7 nucleotides line up with TRBD2. The germline gives CDR1 DFQATT, CDR2 SNEGSKA (reference sequence). The V segment lost 1 base and the J segment 9 bases; nucleotides outside the gene matches: 9. This CDR3 is 14 amino acids long. This CDR3 reads CSARVTSYGGEQFF. DNA of the CDR3: TGCAGTGCTAGAGTGACTAGCTATGGCGGTGAGCAGTTCTTC.

The chain uses TRBV3-1 and TRBJ2-5, with 8 bases fitting TRBD2. The CDR3 extends over 14 amino acids. J lost 9 bases, V lost 1 base, and 7 bases had no gene match. Germline CDR1 reads LGHDT; CDR2 reads YNNKEL (reference sequence). The CDR3 loop reads CASSQVSSGGSQYF. The CDR3 bases are TGTGCCAGCAGCCAAGTTTCAAGCGGGGGTTCCCAGTACTTC.

V is TRBV4-1 and J is TRBJ2-5, with D perhaps TRBD1 (5 bases). Germline lookup yields CDR1 MGHRA and CDR2 YSYEKL. The CDR3 covers 15 residues. V was cut by 0 bases and J by 2 bases, with 10 bases left in between. CDR3 coding DNA: TGCGCCAGCAGCCAAGAGGGGCAGGATCAAGAGACCCAGTACTTC. It specifies CASSQEGQDQETQYF.

In regard to this clonotype: Germline and junction disagree at one end, which may indicate a read error. V is TRBV9 and J is TRBJ2-5; D is possibly TRBD1 (5 bases). The V gene's germline CDR1 is SGDLS and CDR2 YYNGEE. There are 13 residues in the CDR3. As DNA, the CDR3 is TGTGCCGGCAGCGCGACAGTACAAGAGACCCAGTACTTC. This encodes CAGSATVQETQYF.

J is TRBJ2-6 and V is TRBV4-2; D uncertain. There are 16 residues in the CDR3. The V gene lost 0 bases and the J gene lost 0 bases, with 6 bases spanning the gap. The germline CDR1 and CDR2 sequences are LGHNA and YNFKEQ. DNA for the CDR3: TGTGCCAGCAGCCAAGATCCGCACTCTGGGGCCAACGTCCTGACTTTC. Amino acids: CASSQDPHSGANVLTF.

V gene TRBV3-1 combines with J gene TRBJ2-5; D is uncertain. The germline V and J ends were trimmed by 10 bases and 4 bases, with 13 bases remaining between them. The CDR3 extends over 12 amino acids. Per the germline V gene, CDR1 is LGHDT and CDR2 is YNNKEL (reference sequence). CDR3 sequence reads: CATQEGIETQYF. The CDR3 DNA follows: TGTGCCACCCAGGAAGGGATAGAGACCCAGTACTTC.

The chain uses TRBV3-1 and TRBJ2-3, with TRBD2 as a possible D gene (5 bases). Trimming pared 6 bases from V and 4 bases from J, leaving 11 bases between. CDR1 is LGHDT and CDR2 is YNNKEL in the germline V gene (reference sequence). The CDR3 covers 13 residues. In DNA form, the CDR3 reads TGTGCCAGCAGTCGGGGTAACGCAGATACGCAGTATTTT. Its translation is CASSRGNADTQYF.

This clonotype has only a few counts. The genes are TRBV7-9 and TRBJ1-2; D unresolved. This CDR3 region has 14 residues. The germline V gene has CDR1 SEHNR and CDR2 FQNEAQ (reference sequence). Trimming shortened V by 8 bases and J by 2 bases, and 15 bases separated the two germline ends. CDR3 protein: CASRDLDLNYGYTF. DNA for the CDR3: TGTGCCAGCCGCGATCTCGACCTGAACTATGGCTACACCTTC.

This clonotype was seen ten or more times. The chain combines TRBV12-3 or TRBV12-4 with TRBJ2-1; D perhaps matches TRBD2 (5 bases). The length of the CDR3 is 15 residues. The germline V and J ends were trimmed by 5 bases and 0 bases, with 11 bases remaining between them. The CDR3 spells CASSASGSSYNEQFF. The CDR3 coding sequence is TGTGCCAGCAGTGCCTCGGGGAGCTCCTACAATGAGCAGTTCTTC.

There are many counts of this clonotype. The rearrangement joins TRBV20-1 to TRBJ2-7; no clear D. The V end was cut by 0 bases, the J end by 3 bases, with 12 bases between. CDR1 is DFQATT, CDR2 SNEGSKA, per germline (reference sequence). The CDR3 length is 14 residues. The CDR3 region has the DNA TGCAGTGCTAGAGATATCCAAGACCGCTACGAGCAGTACTTC. The encoded protein is CSARDIQDRYEQYF.

With respect to this clonotype: Mismatch with germline at one junction end may stem from a read error. This chain connects TRBV5-1 to TRBJ2-1, with 8 nucleotides matching TRBD2. Germline lookup yields CDR1 SGHRS and CDR2 YFSETQ. CDR3 length: 15 amino acids. CDR3 region: CVSSFQRGPYNEQFF. CDR3 in DNA: TGCGTCAGCAGCTTCCAGCGGGGGCCTTACAATGAGCAGTTCTTC.